The present T cell receptor (beta chain) was sequenced within a study of long-term antiretroviral therapy in people with HIV (dated by TCRdb to 2021 to 2024). Study-wide context: Collection of the earliest samples took place about a decade ahead of the 2015 WHO recommendation for immediate ART, at a time when ART was typically delayed until CD4 counts fell. No cross-contamination during QIAcube processing was shown when test extractions of a monoclonal T-cell line were performed alongside fewer than 35 polyclonal samples. A retrospective serial study tested whether ART initiation and durable HIV suppression were associated with changes in peripheral blood TRB repertoire composition and diversity. About 35% of the 30 participants with HIV were female. A total of around 190 cryopreserved PBMC samples came from a few dozen adults with confirmed HIV infection and were collected serially over a mean of roughly six years (range 1-12).

Inclusion was restricted to participants for whom at least one PBMC sample before ART initiation and at least two post-ART samples were available. All participants with HIV were treated in the United States of America. Before DNA extraction, cryopreserved samples containing about 0.9-11 million PBMC were thawed and washed. At the time of the earliest PBMC sample for each participant with HIV, ages ranged from roughly 20 to 60 years. PBMC samples from each participant spanned 1-4 timepoints before ART initiation and 2-8 timepoints after ART initiation, with a median of 7 samples. For every participant, serial HIV viral load, CD4+ T-cell count, ART history and demographic data were obtained. A Qiagen kit on a QIAcube was used to extract genomic DNA from unsorted PBMC, with samples processed in batches of 12. As encoded in the germline V gene, CDR1 is SGHAT while CDR2 is FQNNGV. V is shortened by 0 bases, J by 2 bases, and the region joining them spans 19 bases. The CDR3, cysteine through phenylalanine, is 19 amino acids long. The kept DNA is CDR3 alone, 57 bases in frame from the first base.

As concerns this clone: This receptor's antigen is unknown. No much larger clonotype is one base removed from it; base qualities were not supplied.

Broader findings and caveats from the paper: Inferences about post-ART repertoire changes are limited because no data were available on ART adherence, viral resistance or therapy changes. Because PBMC availability was limited, only the TCR beta chain was sequenced, with no alpha chain pairing. At every time point, the repertoire was dominated by expanded TRB clones first identified before ART initiation, although this dominance fluctuated and, in many PLHIV, declined after ART. Compared with controls, HIV repertoires had narrower CDR3 length ranges, and the network structure pointed to an antigen-experienced repertoire that shifted only slightly toward naive after ART. Because pre-ART samples had limited cell numbers, profiling was done on unsorted PBMC rather than on sorted CD4+ and CD8+ T cells. ART initiation was associated with a significant increase in TRB diversity, but diversity stayed significantly below transplant donor controls even after long-term ART. Samples dated from about 2003 to 2018, and the ART regimens used may be less effective than current ones.

Sequencing of the TRB variable region was done with the immunoSEQ hsTCRB v3.0 assay at survey level resolution. The targeted TRB sequencing depth was about 40,000-55,000 T-cell genomes per sample. Pooled TRB libraries were sequenced on an Illumina MiSeq with a v3 150-cycle kit. The original methods were these. Repertoire analysis was run in R within a reproducible Nextflow workflow that covered QC, data transformation and analysis. LymphoSeq2, an R package for AIRR-Seq data exploration, was used to implement custom analyses. Several samples yielding fewer than 5000 total TRB sequences were excluded, leaving around 190 analyzed HIV repertoires. Among the 180 to 200 retained HIV repertoires, about 59 were collected before ART initiation and 120 to 140 were collected after ART initiation. Each repertoire was downsampled to 5000 TRB nucleotide sequences, and summary statistics were averaged across 100 downsampling iterations. The analysis kept only TRB sequences whose CDR3 regions were at least seven amino acids long. Two measures captured diversity: a Shannon entropy-derived clonality score and the Gini coefficient. In the repertoire networks, any two of the top 5000 CDR3 amino acid sequences were linked whenever the two sequences differed by an edit distance of one. GLIPH2 predicted antigen specificity groups and MHC restriction for TRB CDR3 amino acid sequences. To flag known associations with CMV, EBV, HIV or tissue antigens, CDR3 amino acid sequences were compared against VDJdb and McPAS-TCR. Pre-ART, post-ART and control groups were compared with Wilcoxon signed-rank tests and Holm-Bonferroni correction. The clones in this table, taken by TCRdb from immuneACCESS, are in-frame only. Not every clone is retained; where verified, under half of the shortfall comes from an unresolved V gene, and the cause of the rest is unknown. The V and J calls and clone size are taken from that table; D and trimming were inferred from the DNA. Recorded for this sample are about 4,800 clones; more than 70% of them occurred a single time. The ten largest clones add up to about 6.3% of the sample.

This specimen was unsorted PBMCs, taken 1.3 years after starting antiretroviral therapy. The chain uses TRBV11-2 and TRBJ1-4; tentative D gene TRBD1, with 6 bases matching. The sequence came from a woman aged 45 to 65 with HIV. The CDR3 amino acid sequence is: CASSLENLGGGRTNEKLFF. The DNA is TGTGCCAGCAGCTTAGAGAACCTGGGGGGCGGTAGGACTAATGAAAAACTGTTTTTT.